Below are 17 T cell receptor beta chains sequenced from a single sample in a study of blood T cell repertoires in COVID-19. The protocol was immunoSEQ multiplex PCR, while the TCRdb copy is restricted to in-frame clones and leaves out a portion. The top ten clones hold around 4% of a sample with 90,000 to 130,000 clones, 76% of them seen once. Input material: peripheral blood. Every receptor here comes from an elderly woman with acute or convalescent COVID-19.

The chain uses TRBV16 and TRBJ2-1; the D is unclear. The germline V and J ends were trimmed by 6 bases and 3 bases, with 6 bases remaining between them. This CDR3 spans 12 amino acids. Germline assignment: CDR1 KGHSY and CDR2 FQNENV. Here the CDR3 reads CASSTDYNEQFF. The DNA of the CDR3 is TGTGCCAGCAGTACAGACTACAATGAGCAGTTCTTC.

This chain uses TRBV5-1 with TRBJ2-5; TRBD1 agrees at 7 bases. This CDR3 spans 15 amino acids. Germline CDR1 SGHRS, CDR2 YFSETQ. V lost 4 bases, J lost 14 bases, and 20 bases stayed unmatched. CDR3 coding DNA: TGCGCCAGCAGCAATGGGGACCACATCACAGGGGAAAATTACTTC. It specifies CASSNGDHITGENYF.

The chain is built from TRBV11-2 and TRBJ2-7; D might be TRBD2 (6 bases). CDR1 and CDR2 from the germline V gene are SGHAT and FQNNGV. This CDR3 is 14 amino acids long. Trimming took off 8 bases at V and 0 bases at J, with 14 bases between the two ends. The CDR3 protein is CASRTGLHSYEQYF. In DNA form, the CDR3 reads TGTGCCAGCCGCACGGGACTTCACTCCTACGAGCAGTACTTC.

The genes are TRBV14 and TRBJ1-2; possible D gene TRBD1, 5 bases. Trimming cost V 1 base and J 5 bases, with 8 bases left between them. Germline V gene lookup returns CDR1 SGHDN and CDR2 FVKESK. The CDR3 covers 13 residues. In DNA, the CDR3 is TGTGCCAGCAGCCAAGTGGCAGGGTATGGCTACACCTTC. It specifies CASSQVAGYGYTF.

The V call is TRBV5-4, the J call TRBJ2-2; D is perhaps TRBD2 (6 bases). V lost 5 bases and J 1 base, leaving 15 bases between the germline ends. The CDR3 length is 16 residues. Germline V gene sequence: CDR1 SGHNT, CDR2 YYREEE (reference sequence). This CDR3 reads CASSSPTGGNTGELFF. Written as DNA, the CDR3 is TGTGCCAGCAGTTCACCCACCGGGGGGAACACCGGGGAGCTGTTTTTT.

The V gene is TRBV3-1 (or the pseudogene TRBV3-2), the J gene TRBJ1-1, with TRBD1 identical over 10 bases. This CDR3 region has 13 residues. Germline V lookup: CDR1 LGHDT, CDR2 YNNKEL (reference sequence). The junction had 6 bases not matched to a gene; V was cut back by 4 bases and J by 10 bases. As DNA, the CDR3 is TGTGCCAGCAGCCCCCGGGACAGGGGTTTAGCTTTCTTT. This sequence encodes CASSPRDRGLAFF.

This clone was picked up a small number of times. The rearrangement links TRBV24-1 to TRBJ2-5, with a tentative D call TRBD2 (6 bases). The CDR3 loop spans 14 amino acids. V was cut by 8 bases and J by 1 base, with 13 bases left in between. Germline V gene lookup returns CDR1 KGHDR and CDR2 SFDVKD. Written as DNA, the CDR3 is TGTGCCACCATTTTACCGGGACTCCAAGAGACCCAGTACTTC. This translates into CATILPGLQETQYF.

V usage is TRBV19 and J usage is TRBJ2-1; no firm D call. The CDR3 has 15 amino acids. CDR1 is LNHDA, CDR2 SQIVND, per germline (reference sequence). The V and J ends lost 1 base and 4 bases respectively, with 11 bases between them. The CDR3 here is CASSIGAPLYNEQFF. Here the CDR3 DNA reads TGTGCCAGTAGTATAGGGGCCCCCCTATACAATGAGCAGTTCTTC.

This clone has more than one count but fewer than ten. V usage is TRBV19 and J usage is TRBJ2-1; 10 bases fit TRBD2. The CDR3 is 16 amino acids. Germline lookup yields CDR1 LNHDA and CDR2 SQIVND (reference sequence). J was trimmed by 0 bases and V by 6 bases; bases with no gene match: 5. The CDR3 DNA is TGTGCCAGTAGCCCTAGCGGGGGCACCTCCTACAATGAGCAGTTCTTC. It codes for CASSPSGGTSYNEQFF.

This clone occurred once. This chain connects TRBV29-1 to TRBJ2-1, with D maybe TRBD1 (5 bases). Trimming took 3 bases from V and 2 from J, leaving 20 bases between them. Germline values: CDR1 SQVTM, CDR2 ANQGSEA. The CDR3 is 17 residues long. CDR3 loop: CSVELPPVGHPYNEQFF. CDR3 DNA: TGCAGCGTTGAGCTGCCCCCTGTAGGACATCCCTACAATGAGCAGTTCTTC.

This rearrangement joins TRBV6-2 or TRBV6-3 to TRBJ2-6, with TRBD2 as a possible D gene (5 bases). V gave up 5 bases and J gave up 0 bases, with 8 bases separating them. Germline CDR1 MNHEY, CDR2 SVGEGT. The CDR3 spans 15 residues. The CDR3 DNA is TGTGCCAGCAGTCCGGGGAGCTCTGGGGCCAACGTCCTGACTTTC. Protein product: CASSPGSSGANVLTF.

The rearrangement joins TRBV15 to TRBJ1-4, with 7 bases aligning to TRBD1. CDR1 and CDR2 (germline): LNHNV, YYDKDF (reference sequence). V gave up 1 base and J gave up 8 bases; unmatched junction bases: 7. This CDR3 is 15 amino acids long. In DNA form, the CDR3 reads TGTGCCACCAGCAGAGGTCAGGGGGTGCGAGAAAAACTGTTTTTT. This sequence encodes CATSRGQGVREKLFF.

This chain links TRBV2 with TRBJ2-6; TRBD2 is a possible D gene (5 bases). Germline V gives CDR1 SNHLY, CDR2 FYNNEI. CDR3 length: 15 amino acids. V shed 4 bases and J shed 0 bases, with 7 bases lying between them. CDR3 protein: CASSGDYSGANVLTF. The DNA for the CDR3 is TGTGCCAGCAGTGGAGACTACTCTGGGGCCAACGTCCTGACTTTC. Drawing the rest from reference TRBV2 and TRBJ2-6, the complete variable domain is EPEVTQTPSHQVTQMGQEVILRCVPISNHLYFYWYRQILGQKVEFLVSFYNNEISEKSEIFDDQFSVERPDGSNFTLKIRSTKLEDSAMYFCASSGDYSGANVLTFGAGSRLTVL.

The chain uses TRBV6-5 and TRBJ2-3; TRBD1 matches 8 bases. The CDR3 runs 14 residues. Germline lookup yields CDR1 MNHEY and CDR2 SVGAGI. J lost 3 bases, V lost 6 bases, and 5 bases had no gene match. The CDR3 reads CASSPGQGTDTQYF. The CDR3 DNA reads as TGTGCCAGCAGCCCCGGACAGGGAACAGATACGCAGTATTTT.

A few counts support this clone. The rearrangement links TRBV6-4 to TRBJ2-3; D may be TRBD1 (6 bases). Deletions cut 5 bases from V and 3 bases from J, with 9 bases between. The germline V gene has CDR1 MRHNA and CDR2 SNTAGT. CDR3 length equals 13 residues. The CDR3 here is CASSTGSTDTQYF. CDR3 in DNA: TGTGCCAGCAGTACAGGGTCGACAGATACGCAGTATTTT.

The chain links TRBV24-1 to TRBJ2-3; 8 nucleotides align to TRBD2. The CDR3 covers 16 residues. V gave up 1 base and J gave up 6 bases; unmatched junction bases: 8. Per germline, CDR1 KGHDR and CDR2 SFDVKD. The CDR3 DNA reads as TGTGCCACCAGTGATTTTCAGGCTAGCGGGTATGATACGCAGTATTTT. Encoded protein: CATSDFQASGYDTQYF.

This sequence joins TRBV3-1 (or the pseudogene TRBV3-2) and TRBJ2-5, with D maybe TRBD2 (6 bases). CDR1 is LGHDT, CDR2 YNNKEL, per germline (reference sequence). The V end was cut by 0 bases, the J end by 2 bases, with 13 bases between. The CDR3 sequence is 16 residues long. The CDR3 loop is CASSQDLAVIQETQYF. CDR3 nucleotides: TGTGCCAGCAGCCAAGATTTAGCGGTGATTCAAGAGACCCAGTACTTC.